Listed below are T cell receptor beta chains from one sample, sequenced in a study of T cell changes during pregnancy in multiple sclerosis. Clones were read by immunoSEQ multiplex PCR, and TCRdb kept only the in-frame ones, dropping some. The sample has 60,000 to 75,000 clones, 90% to 95% seen once; the top ten hold more than 1.1%. The source material was peripheral blood, sampled after pregnancy. The receptor set was obtained from a female donor with multiple sclerosis, enrolled in a pregnancy study. Each CDR3 is given with its conserved first and last residue. A D gene is named only where the DNA matches it firmly. Only part of the rows carry a size: once, few, many, or a class if the clone is expanded.

J,V,size,D,CDR3,DNA
TRBJ1-5,TRBV4-1,NA,NA,CASSPDRYQPQHF,TGCGCCAGCAGCCCCGACAGATATCAGCCCCAGCATTTT
TRBJ2-3,TRBV7-8,NA,NA,CASSLRVARSDTQYF,TGTGCCAGCAGCTTACGGGTGGCTAGGTCAGATACGCAGTATTTT
TRBJ2-2,TRBV5-1,once,TRBD1,CASSLTGALNTGELFF,TGCGCCAGCAGCTTGACAGGGGCCTTGAACACCGGGGAGCTGTTTTTT
TRBJ1-1,TRBV30,NA,TRBD1,CAWSGDRGSDTEAFF,TGTGCCTGGAGTGGAGACAGGGGTTCGGACACTGAAGCTTTCTTT
TRBJ1-4,TRBV18,NA,NA,CASSPLEETNEKLFF,TGTGCCAGCTCACCACTAGAGGAAACTAATGAAAAACTGTTTTTT
TRBJ1-1,TRBV18,NA,NA,CASSPPSQKNTEAFF,TGTGCCAGCTCACCACCATCGCAGAAAAACACTGAAGCTTTCTTT
TRBJ2-2,TRBV5-1,NA,NA,CASGLSDSNTGELFF,TGCGCCAGCGGGCTATCGGACTCGAACACCGGGGAGCTGTTTTTT
TRBJ2-1,TRBV30,NA,NA,CAWSVPIPGAYNEQFF,TGTGCCTGGAGTGTACCGATTCCGGGAGCCTACAATGAGCAGTTCTTC
TRBJ1-1,TRBV6-1,NA,TRBD1,CASSEARQGASRNTEAFF,TGTGCCAGCAGTGAAGCCCGACAGGGGGCAAGTAGGAACACTGAAGCTTTCTTT
TRBJ2-5,TRBV2,NA,TRBD1,CASRDTGAGETQYF,TGTGCCAGCAGGGACACAGGGGCCGGAGAGACCCAGTACTTC
TRBJ2-3,TRBV6-5,few,TRBD2,CASSPWGGITDTQYF,TGTGCCAGCAGTCCCTGGGGGGGAATCACAGATACGCAGTATTTT